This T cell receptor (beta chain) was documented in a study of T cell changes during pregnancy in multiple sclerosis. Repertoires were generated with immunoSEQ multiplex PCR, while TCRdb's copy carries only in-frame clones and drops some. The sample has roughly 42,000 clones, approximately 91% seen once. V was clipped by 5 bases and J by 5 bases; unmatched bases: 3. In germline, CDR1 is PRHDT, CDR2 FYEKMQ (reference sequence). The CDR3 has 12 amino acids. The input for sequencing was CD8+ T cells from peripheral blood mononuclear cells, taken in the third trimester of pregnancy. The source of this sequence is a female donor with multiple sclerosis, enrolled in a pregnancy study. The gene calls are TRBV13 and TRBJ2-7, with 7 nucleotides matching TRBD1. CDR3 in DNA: TGTGCCAGCAGCCGAACAGGGGACGAGCAGTACTTC. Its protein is CASSRTGDEQYF.